This T cell receptor (beta chain) originates from a study of T cell repertoires in cytomegalovirus infection. Study-wide background: CMV infection together with matching HLA type was indicated by public TCR beta signatures.

V lost 1 base and J 2 bases, leaving 11 bases between the germline ends. Germline V gives CDR1 SGHTA, CDR2 FQGNSA. The CDR3 extends over 15 amino acids. This clonotype appeared many times. The antigen remains unidentified. Using its own MiXCR run on the reads, TCRdb lists one record per CDR3 protein. The table lists more than 200,000 distinct CDR3 sequences, approximately 9.2% of them singletons. Findings and limits, study-wide: The ex vivo response was dominated by HLA-C-restricted CMV-specific TCR beta clonotypes. The cumulative frequency of public TCR beta families identified carriers of CMV plus the relevant HLA.

The chain carries TRBV7-2 and TRBJ2-5; no firm D call. This clonotype was obtained from a human donor in good health (CMV status not recorded). Some clones in this sample may be carry-over from other donors' samples. The material sequenced was PBMCs. The CDR3 nucleotides are TGTGCCAGCAGCTTAGATGCAGGTCTGCAAGAGACCCAGTACTTC. Protein product: CASSLDAGLQETQYF.